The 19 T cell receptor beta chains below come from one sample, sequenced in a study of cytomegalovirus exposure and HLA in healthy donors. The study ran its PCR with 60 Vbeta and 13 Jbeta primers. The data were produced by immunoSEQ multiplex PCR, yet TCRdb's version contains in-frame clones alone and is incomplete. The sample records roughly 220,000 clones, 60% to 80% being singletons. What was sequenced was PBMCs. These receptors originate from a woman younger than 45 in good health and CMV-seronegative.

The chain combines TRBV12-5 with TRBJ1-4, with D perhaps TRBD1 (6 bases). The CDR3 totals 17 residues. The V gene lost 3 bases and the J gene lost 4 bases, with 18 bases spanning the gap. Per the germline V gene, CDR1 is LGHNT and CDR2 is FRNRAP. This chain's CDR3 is CASGFSPWTDDNEKLFF. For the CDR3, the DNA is TGTGCTAGTGGTTTCTCACCGTGGACAGACGATAATGAAAAACTGTTTTTT.

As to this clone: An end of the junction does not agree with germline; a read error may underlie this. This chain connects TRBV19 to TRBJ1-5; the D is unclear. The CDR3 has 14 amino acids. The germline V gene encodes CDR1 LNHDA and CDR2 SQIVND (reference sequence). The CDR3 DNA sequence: TGTGCCACTTGCGACAACAGAAGCAATAAGCCCCAGCATTTT. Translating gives CATCDNRSNKPQHF.

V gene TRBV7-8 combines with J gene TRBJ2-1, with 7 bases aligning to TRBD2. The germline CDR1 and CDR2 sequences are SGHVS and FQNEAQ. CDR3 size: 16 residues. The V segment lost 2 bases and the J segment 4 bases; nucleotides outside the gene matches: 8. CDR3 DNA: TGTGCCAGCAGCTTATGGTGGGAGGGCGCTTACAATGAGCAGTTCTTC. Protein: CASSLWWEGAYNEQFF.

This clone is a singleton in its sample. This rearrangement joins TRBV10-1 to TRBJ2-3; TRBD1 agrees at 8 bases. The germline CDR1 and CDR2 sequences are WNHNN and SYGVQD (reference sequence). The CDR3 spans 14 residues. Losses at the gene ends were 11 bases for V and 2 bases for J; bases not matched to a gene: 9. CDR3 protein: CAGEWTGPTDTQYF. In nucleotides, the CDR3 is TGCGCCGGCGAATGGACAGGGCCCACAGATACGCAGTATTTT.

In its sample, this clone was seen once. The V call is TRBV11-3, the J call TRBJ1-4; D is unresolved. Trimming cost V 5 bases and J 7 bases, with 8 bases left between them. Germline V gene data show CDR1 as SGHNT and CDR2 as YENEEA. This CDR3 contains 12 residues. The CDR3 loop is CASSPRGEKLFF. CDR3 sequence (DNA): TGTGCCAGCAGCCCTCGGGGTGAAAAACTGTTTTTT.

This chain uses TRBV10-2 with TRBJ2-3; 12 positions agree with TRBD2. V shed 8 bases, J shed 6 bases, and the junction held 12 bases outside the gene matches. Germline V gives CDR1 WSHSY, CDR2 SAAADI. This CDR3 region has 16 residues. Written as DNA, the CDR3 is TGCGCCAGCCGAAGTCTAGCGGGGGGGAGGCAGGATACGCAGTATTTT. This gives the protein CASRSLAGGRQDTQYF.

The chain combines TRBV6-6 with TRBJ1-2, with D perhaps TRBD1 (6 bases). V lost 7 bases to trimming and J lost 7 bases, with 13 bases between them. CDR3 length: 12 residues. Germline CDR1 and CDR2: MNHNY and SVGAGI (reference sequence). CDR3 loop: CASNNRVGGYTF. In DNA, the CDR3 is TGTGCCAGCAATAACAGGGTCGGTGGCTACACCTTC.

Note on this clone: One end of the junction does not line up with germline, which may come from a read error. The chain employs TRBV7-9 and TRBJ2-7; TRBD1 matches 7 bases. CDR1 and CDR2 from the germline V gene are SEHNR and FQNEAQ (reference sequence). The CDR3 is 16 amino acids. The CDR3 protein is CSSSLAASGTAYEQYF. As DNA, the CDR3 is TGTTCCAGCAGCTTAGCAGCCTCCGGGACAGCCTACGAGCAGTACTTC.

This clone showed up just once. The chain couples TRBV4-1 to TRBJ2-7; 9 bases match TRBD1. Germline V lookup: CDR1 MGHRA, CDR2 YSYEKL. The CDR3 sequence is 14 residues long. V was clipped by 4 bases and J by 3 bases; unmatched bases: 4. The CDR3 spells CASSRGTGNYEQYF. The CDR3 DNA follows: TGCGCCAGCAGCCGGGGGACAGGGAACTACGAGCAGTACTTC.

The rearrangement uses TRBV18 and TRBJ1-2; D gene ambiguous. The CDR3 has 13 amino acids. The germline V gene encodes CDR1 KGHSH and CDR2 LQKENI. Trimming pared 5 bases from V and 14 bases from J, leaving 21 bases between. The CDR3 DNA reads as TGTGCCAGCTCAACTGGTGCGGGTAATGTTGAAACCTTC. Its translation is CASSTGAGNVETF.

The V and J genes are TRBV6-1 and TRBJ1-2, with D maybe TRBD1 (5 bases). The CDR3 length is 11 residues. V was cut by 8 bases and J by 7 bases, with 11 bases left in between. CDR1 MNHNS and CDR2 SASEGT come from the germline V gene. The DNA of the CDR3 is TGTGCCAGCTTAGGGGCGCCTGGCTACACCTTC. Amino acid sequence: CASLGAPGYTF.

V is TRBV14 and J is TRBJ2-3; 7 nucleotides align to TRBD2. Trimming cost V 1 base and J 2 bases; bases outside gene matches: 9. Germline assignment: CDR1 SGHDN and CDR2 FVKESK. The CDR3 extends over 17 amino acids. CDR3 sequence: CASSQGMRLAATDTQYF. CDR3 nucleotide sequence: TGTGCCAGCAGCCAAGGAATGAGGCTAGCGGCCACAGATACGCAGTATTTT.

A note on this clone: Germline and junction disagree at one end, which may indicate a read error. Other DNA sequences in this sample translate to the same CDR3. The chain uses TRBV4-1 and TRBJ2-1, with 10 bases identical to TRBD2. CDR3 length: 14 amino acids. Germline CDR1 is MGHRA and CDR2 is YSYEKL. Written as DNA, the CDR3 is TGTGCCAGCAGCCACCCCGCCGGGACTAGCGCTCAGTTCTTC. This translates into CASSHPAGTSAQFF.

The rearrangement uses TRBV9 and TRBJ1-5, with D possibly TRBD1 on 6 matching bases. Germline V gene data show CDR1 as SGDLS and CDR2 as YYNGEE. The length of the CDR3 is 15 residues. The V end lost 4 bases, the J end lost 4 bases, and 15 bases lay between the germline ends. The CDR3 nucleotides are TGTGCCAGCAGCTCCTCCGGGACACCTAATCAGCCCCAGCATTTT. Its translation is CASSSSGTPNQPQHF.

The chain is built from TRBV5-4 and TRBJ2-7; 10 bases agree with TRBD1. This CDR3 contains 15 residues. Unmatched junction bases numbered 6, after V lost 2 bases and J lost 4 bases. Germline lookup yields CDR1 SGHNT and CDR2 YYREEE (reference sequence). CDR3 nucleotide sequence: TGTGCCAGCAGCTTCCGGGACAGGGGACCGTACGAGCAGTACTTC. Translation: CASSFRDRGPYEQYF.

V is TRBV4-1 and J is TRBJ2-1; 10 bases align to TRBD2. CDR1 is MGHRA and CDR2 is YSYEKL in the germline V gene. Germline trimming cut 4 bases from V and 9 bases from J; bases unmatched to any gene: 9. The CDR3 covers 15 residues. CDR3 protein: CASSPGTSEGGEQFF. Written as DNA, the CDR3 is TGCGCCAGCAGCCCAGGGACTAGCGAGGGAGGTGAGCAGTTCTTC.

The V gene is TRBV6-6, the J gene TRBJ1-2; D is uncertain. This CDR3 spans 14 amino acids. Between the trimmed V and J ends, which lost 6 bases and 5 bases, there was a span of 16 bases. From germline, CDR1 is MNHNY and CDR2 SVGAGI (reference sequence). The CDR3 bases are TGTGCCAGCAGCGTTCTGGGCAGCCCTTATGGCTACACCTTC. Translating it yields CASSVLGSPYGYTF.

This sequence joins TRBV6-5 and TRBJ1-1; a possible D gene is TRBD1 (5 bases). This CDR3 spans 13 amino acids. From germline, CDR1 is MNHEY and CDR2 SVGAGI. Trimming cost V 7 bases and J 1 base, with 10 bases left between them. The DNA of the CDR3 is TGTGCCAGCACCGACACAGGGAACACTGAAGCTTTCTTT. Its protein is CASTDTGNTEAFF.

DNA of the CDR3: TGTGCCAGCAGCTTGGCGGCAGGGAAGAACACTGAAGCTTTCTTT. As protein: CASSLAAGKNTEAFF. This chain links TRBV5-5 with TRBJ1-1; D may be TRBD1 (5 bases). In germline, CDR1 is SGHKS, CDR2 YYEKEE (reference sequence). This CDR3 is 15 amino acids long. V was trimmed by 0 bases and J by 1 base, leaving 10 bases between them.